Presented here are 9 T cell receptor beta chains from one specimen sequenced in a study of CD8+ T cells in alopecia areata. cDNA reverse transcribed from extracted RNA served as the sequencing template. Generated by immunoSEQ multiplex PCR, the TCRdb table keeps only in-frame clones and is missing some. The sample contains about 110,000 clones, none occurring once; about 19% lies in the top ten. Sequencing was carried out using lesional skin. Receptors were obtained from a C3H/HeJ mouse with alopecia areata. This strain has MHC haplotype H2-k.

This clone occurred a few times. Mouse germline and gene names are used. The CDR3 is cut off 4 residues early in the read; its end comes from the germline J gene. The chain couples TRBV1 to TRBJ1-4; D not resolved. In germline, CDR1 is NSQYPW, CDR2 LRSPGD (reference sequence). The V end lost 1 base, the J end lost 0 bases, and 9 bases lay between the germline ends. This CDR3 spans 16 amino acids. Incomplete CDR3 DNA: TGCACCTGCAGTGCAGTTCGAACAGTTTCCAACGAA. Residues: CTCSAVRTVSNE. The full CDR3 protein reads CTCSAVRTVSNERLFF.

This clone has a handful of counts. Gene and germline names: mouse. The DNA ends 4 residues before the CDR3 does, and the rest of the CDR3 is filled in from the germline J gene. The rearrangement links TRBV17 to TRBJ2-3, with D maybe TRBD2 (5 bases). Germline loops: CDR1 MNHDT, CDR2 YYDKIL. V was pared by 8 bases and J by 1 base, with 10 bases between. The CDR3 extends over 13 amino acids. The DNA read from the CDR3 is TGTGCTAGCTCCCTGGGAGGTGCAGAA. Translated: CASSLGGAE. The full CDR3 reads CASSLGGAETLYF.

This clone occurred a few times. The gene names given are mouse names. With the read ending 4 residues before the CDR3 end, the germline J gene is used to fill in that end. The chain links TRBV17 to TRBJ2-1; the D gene is possibly TRBD1 (6 bases). This CDR3 has 16 residues. The V gene's germline CDR1 is MNHDT and CDR2 YYDKIL. The V end was cut by 0 bases, the J end by 1 base, with 10 bases between. The part of the CDR3 DNA that was read is TGTGCTAGCAGTAGAGAATGGGGACAAAACTATGCT. This encodes CASSREWGQNYA. Given in full, the CDR3 is CASSREWGQNYAEQFF.

This clone was counted a few times. The listed genes are named as in mouse. The observed sequence ends 4 residues before the CDR3 terminus, with the missing tail filled in from the germline J gene. The chain has TRBV13-1 and TRBJ1-1; 11 bases match TRBD1. The J segment lost 0 bases and the V segment lost 3 bases, leaving 1 base of the junction unmatched. This CDR3 has 15 amino acids. Germline CDR1 NSHNY, CDR2 SYGAGN. Incomplete CDR3 DNA: TGTGCCAGCAGTGGGACAGGGGGCGCAAACACA. Translation gives CASSGTGGANT. The full-length CDR3 reads as CASSGTGGANTEVFF.

About this clone: Gene names are the mouse ones. The read gets to within 4 residues of the CDR3 end, and the germline J gene fills in the rest. The V call is TRBV19, the J call TRBJ1-1; D is unclear. V lost 2 bases, J lost 1 base, and 6 bases lay in between. CDR1 and CDR2 from the germline V gene are FNHDT and SITEND (reference sequence). CDR3 length equals 13 residues. The CDR3 DNA, read in part, is TGTGCCAGCAGTATTTTACAAAACACA. It translates to CASSILQNT. The complete CDR3 sequence is CASSILQNTEVFF.

This clone was counted a few times. Each gene name is a mouse one. The read halts 4 residues ahead of the CDR3 end, with the missing end drawn from the germline J gene. The V gene is TRBV13-3, the J gene TRBJ2-5; TRBD1 is a possible D gene (5 bases). The CDR3 covers 15 residues. Trimming stripped 2 bases from V and 0 bases from J, with 10 bases between. CDR1 is NNHDY, CDR2 SYVADS, per germline. CDR3 DNA, as far as it was read: TGTGCCAGCAGTGACAGGGAAGGAAACCAAGAC. This gives the protein CASSDREGNQD. In full, the CDR3 is CASSDREGNQDTQYF.

This clone came up a few times. Germline and genes here are mouse. The read ends 4 residues early relative to the CDR3; the germline J gene fills the gap. The V gene is TRBV13-1, the J gene TRBJ2-1, with D perhaps TRBD2 (7 bases). The V gene lost 0 bases and the J gene lost 0 bases, with 13 bases spanning the gap. Germline assignment: CDR1 NSHNY and CDR2 SYGAGN. CDR3 length: 17 residues. CDR3 amino acids: CASSDGAGGLNYAEQFF. The sequenced part of the CDR3 DNA is TGTGCCAGCAGTGATGGAGCTGGGGGCCTTAACTATGCT.

The sample holds a few counts of this clone. The gene names here belong to mouse. The read finishes 4 residues shy of the CDR3 end, and the germline J gene is used to complete it. The chain uses TRBV13-1 and TRBJ2-1, with a possible D match to TRBD1 (6 bases). This CDR3 contains 13 residues. The germline gives CDR1 NSHNY, CDR2 SYGAGN. Trimming pared 5 bases from V and 1 base from J, leaving 7 bases between. CDR3 bases read: TGTGCCAGCAGACAGGGAAACTATGCT. This gives the protein CASRQGNYA. The full CDR3 protein is CASRQGNYAEQFF.

Remarks on this clone: Gene names follow the mouse nomenclature. The read comes to an end 4 residues before the CDR3 does, leaving the germline J gene to fill in the end. V gene TRBV17 combines with J gene TRBJ2-1; TRBD1 agrees at 10 bases. The CDR3 is 14 residues long. The germline V gene has CDR1 MNHDT and CDR2 YYDKIL. The CDR3 loop is CASSSWDRGAEQFF. The covered CDR3 bases are TGTGCTAGCAGTAGCTGGGACAGGGGAGCT.